This TCR beta chain was recorded in a study of cytomegalovirus exposure and HLA in healthy donors. General study results and limits: The dataset shows that most TCR sequences were rare, while some public TCRs occurred in many donors. Earlier analysis yielded a pattern in which most TCR beta V segments were productive about 87% or about 30% of the time. It was assumed in the presence/absence analyses that sequencing depth was roughly uniform across donors.

Turning to this clone: The antigen is not known.

The PCR ran on 60 Vbeta and 13 Jbeta primers. The method was immunoSEQ multiplex PCR; TCRdb's version includes in-frame clones alone and lacks a portion of them. The sample yields some 170,000 clones, 81% seen once. V shed 4 bases, J shed 0 bases, and the junction held 7 bases outside the gene matches. The CDR3 extends over 18 amino acids. The germline gives CDR1 MGHDK, CDR2 SYGVNS. The sequencing input was PBMCs. The rearrangement links TRBV25-1 to TRBJ1-4; TRBD1 agrees at 11 bases. The clonotype was recovered from a young woman in good health and CMV-seropositive. CDR3 protein: CASSGGQGDFATNEKLFF. The DNA for the CDR3 is TGTGCCAGCAGTGGGGGACAGGGGGATTTCGCAACTAATGAAAAACTGTTTTTT.